The 2 T cell receptor beta chains listed next were all sequenced from one sample in a study of graft-versus-host responses after intestinal transplantation (dated by TCRdb to about 2021). The library relied on the immunoSEQ multiplex PCR assay. TCRdb took this table from immuneACCESS and kept in-frame rearrangements with V and J called. Such tables lack part of the clones; where checked against another copy, unresolved V genes explain under half of the gap, and the rest is unexplained. The sample contains under 100,000 clones, 90% to 95% of them found a single time. The ten largest clones take up approximately 1.1% of the sample. Their antigen targets remain unknown. Taken with the paper, the label for time point translates to: cells obtained before transplantation from donor or recipient. The source was unstimulated CD8+ T cells sorted from spleen or lymph node cells, collected before transplant. The receptor set was obtained from a human donor who was the organ donor for an intestinal transplant.

The chain uses TRBV27 and TRBJ2-7; TRBD2 aligns across 8 bases. The CDR3 runs to 14 residues. Trimming removed 1 base from V and 2 bases from J; junction bases left unmatched: 1. Per germline, CDR1 MNHEY and CDR2 SMNVEV (reference sequence). This chain's CDR3 is CASSLLAGTYEQYF. The CDR3 DNA sequence: TGTGCCAGCAGTTTATTAGCGGGGACCTACGAGCAGTACTTC.

In this sample, this clone turned up once. This chain uses TRBV29-1 with TRBJ2-7, with D possibly being TRBD2 (6 bases). This CDR3 spans 16 amino acids. Deletions cut 5 bases from V and 0 bases from J, with 20 bases between. CDR1 is SQVTM, CDR2 ANQGSEA, per germline. CDR3 loop: CSVRGGSGGSSYEQYF. DNA of the CDR3: TGCAGCGTTCGTGGGGGTAGTGGGGGGAGCTCCTACGAGCAGTACTTC.